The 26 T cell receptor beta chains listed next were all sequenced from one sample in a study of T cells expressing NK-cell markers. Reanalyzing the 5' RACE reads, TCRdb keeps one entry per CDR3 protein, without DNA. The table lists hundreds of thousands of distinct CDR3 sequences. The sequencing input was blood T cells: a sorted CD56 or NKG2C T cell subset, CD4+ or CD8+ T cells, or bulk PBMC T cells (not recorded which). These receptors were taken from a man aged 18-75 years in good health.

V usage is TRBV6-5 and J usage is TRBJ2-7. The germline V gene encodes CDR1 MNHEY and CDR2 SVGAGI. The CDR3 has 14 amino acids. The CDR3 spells CASRYGQSSYEQYF.

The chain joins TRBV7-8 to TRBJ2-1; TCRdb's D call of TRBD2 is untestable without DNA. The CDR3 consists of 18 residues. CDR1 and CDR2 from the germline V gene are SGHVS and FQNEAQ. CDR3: CASSFLGTSGGLHNEQFF.

This CDR3 reads CASPGTLYGYTF. This chain connects TRBV25-1 to TRBJ1-2; TCRdb indicates TRBD1, and absent DNA this call remains unverified. Germline V lookup: CDR1 MGHDK, CDR2 SYGVNS. This CDR3 has 12 amino acids.

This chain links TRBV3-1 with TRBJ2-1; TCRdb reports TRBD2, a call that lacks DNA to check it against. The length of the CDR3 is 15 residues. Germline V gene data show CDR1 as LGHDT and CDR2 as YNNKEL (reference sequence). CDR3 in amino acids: CASSQGLAGYNEQFF.

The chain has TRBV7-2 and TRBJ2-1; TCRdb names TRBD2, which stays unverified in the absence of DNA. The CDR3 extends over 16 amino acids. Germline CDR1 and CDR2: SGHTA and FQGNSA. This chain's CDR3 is CASSPLERGAYNEQFF.

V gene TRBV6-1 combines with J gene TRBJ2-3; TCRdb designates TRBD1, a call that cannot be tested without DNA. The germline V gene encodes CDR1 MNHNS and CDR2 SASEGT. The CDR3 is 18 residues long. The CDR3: CASTTSLTTDISTDTQYF.

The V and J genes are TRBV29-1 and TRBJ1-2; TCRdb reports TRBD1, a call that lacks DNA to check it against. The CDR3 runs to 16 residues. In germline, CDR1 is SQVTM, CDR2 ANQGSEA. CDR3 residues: CSVEASPGQRNYGYTF.

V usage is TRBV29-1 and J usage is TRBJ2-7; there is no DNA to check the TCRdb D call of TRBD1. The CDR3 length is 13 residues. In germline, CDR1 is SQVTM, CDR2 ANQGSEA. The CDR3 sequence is CSVITRDSYEQYF.

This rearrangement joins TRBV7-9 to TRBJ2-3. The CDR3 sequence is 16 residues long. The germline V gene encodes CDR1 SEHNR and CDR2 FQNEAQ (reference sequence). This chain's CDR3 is CASSFQEKPSTDTQYF. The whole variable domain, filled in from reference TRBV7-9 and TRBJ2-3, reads DTGVSQNPRHKITKRGQNVTFRCDPISEHNRLYWYRQTLGQGPEFLTYFQNEAQLEKSRLLSDRFSAERPKGSFSTLEIQRTEQGDSAMYLCASSFQEKPSTDTQYFGPGTRLTVL.

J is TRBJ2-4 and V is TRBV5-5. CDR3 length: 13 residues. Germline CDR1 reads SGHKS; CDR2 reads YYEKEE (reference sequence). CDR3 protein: CASSWQYGDIQYF. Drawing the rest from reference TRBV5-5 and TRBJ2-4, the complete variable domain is DAGVTQSPTHLIKTRGQQVTLRCSPISGHKSVSWYQQVLGQGPQFIFQYYEKEERGRGNFPDRFSARQFPNYSSELNVNALLLGDSALYLCASSWQYGDIQYFGAGTRLSVL.

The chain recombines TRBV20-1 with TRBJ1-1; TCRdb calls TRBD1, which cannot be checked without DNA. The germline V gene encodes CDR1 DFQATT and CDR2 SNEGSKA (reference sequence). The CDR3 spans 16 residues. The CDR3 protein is CSARGALGHPNTEAFF.

The CDR3 spells CASSERGGTDNEQFF. V usage is TRBV9 and J usage is TRBJ2-1; TCRdb designates TRBD1, a call that cannot be tested without DNA. The CDR3 spans 15 residues. Germline V CDR1 and CDR2: SGDLS, YYNGEE. Supplemented by reference TRBV9 and TRBJ2-1, the full variable domain reads DSGVTQTPKHLITATGQRVTLRCSPRSGDLSVYWYQQSLDQGLQFLIQYYNGEERAKGNILERFSAQQFPDLHSELNLSSLELGDSALYFCASSERGGTDNEQFFGPGTRLTVL.

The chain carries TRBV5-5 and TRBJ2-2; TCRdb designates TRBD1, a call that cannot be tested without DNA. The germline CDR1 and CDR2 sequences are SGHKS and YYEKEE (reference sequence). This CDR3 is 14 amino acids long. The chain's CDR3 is CASSSGTGTGELFF.

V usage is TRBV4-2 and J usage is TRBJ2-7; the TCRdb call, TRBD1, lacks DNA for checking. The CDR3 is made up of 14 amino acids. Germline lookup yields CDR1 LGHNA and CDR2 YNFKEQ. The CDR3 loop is CASSQGDGAYEQYF.

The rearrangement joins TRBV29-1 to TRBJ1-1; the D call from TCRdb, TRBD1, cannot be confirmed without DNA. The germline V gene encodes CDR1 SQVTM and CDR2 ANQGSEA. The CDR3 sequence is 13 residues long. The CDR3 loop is CSVENRASIEAFF.

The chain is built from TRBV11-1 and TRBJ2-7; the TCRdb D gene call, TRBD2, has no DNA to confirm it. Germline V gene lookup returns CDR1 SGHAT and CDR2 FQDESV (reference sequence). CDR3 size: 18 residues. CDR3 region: CASSLAATITSGEVVQYF.

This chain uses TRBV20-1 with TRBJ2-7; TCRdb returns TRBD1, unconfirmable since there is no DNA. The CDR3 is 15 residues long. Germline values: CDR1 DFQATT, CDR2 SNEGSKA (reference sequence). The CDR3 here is CSARLVGQGTYEQYF.

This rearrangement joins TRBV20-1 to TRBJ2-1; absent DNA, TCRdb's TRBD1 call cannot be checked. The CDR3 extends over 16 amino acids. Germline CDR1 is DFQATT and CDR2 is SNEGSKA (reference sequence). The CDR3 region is CSARDGGEGSYNEQFF.

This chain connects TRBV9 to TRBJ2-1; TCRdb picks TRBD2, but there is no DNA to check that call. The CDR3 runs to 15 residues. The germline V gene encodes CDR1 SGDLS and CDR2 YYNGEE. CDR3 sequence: CASSRGGAANNEQFF.

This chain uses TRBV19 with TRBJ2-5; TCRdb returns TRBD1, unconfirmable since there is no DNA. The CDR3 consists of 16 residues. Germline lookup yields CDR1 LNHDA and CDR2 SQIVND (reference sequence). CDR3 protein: CASSIPQGADQETQYF.

The CDR3 protein is CASSLSDRGQGEQFF. The chain carries TRBV12-3 or TRBV12-4 and TRBJ2-1; there is no DNA to check the TCRdb D call of TRBD1. This CDR3 contains 15 residues.

CDR3 sequence: CASRGVDYGYTF. The chain uses TRBV5-6 and TRBJ1-2; with no DNA, the TCRdb D assignment of TRBD1 cannot be verified. Per germline, CDR1 SGHDT and CDR2 YYEEEE. This CDR3 has 12 amino acids.

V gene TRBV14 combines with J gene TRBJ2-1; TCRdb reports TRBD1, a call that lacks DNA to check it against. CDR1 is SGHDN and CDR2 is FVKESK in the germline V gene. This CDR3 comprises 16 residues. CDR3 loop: CASSLKRGSSYNEQFF.

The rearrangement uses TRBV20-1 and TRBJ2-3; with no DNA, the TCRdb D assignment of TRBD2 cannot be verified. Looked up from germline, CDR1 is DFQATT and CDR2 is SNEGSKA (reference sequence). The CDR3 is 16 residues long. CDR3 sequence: CSAARVAGGQTDTQYF.

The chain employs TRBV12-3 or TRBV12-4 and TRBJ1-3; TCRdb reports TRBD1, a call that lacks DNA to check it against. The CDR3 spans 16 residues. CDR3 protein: CASSLWGGISGNTIYF.

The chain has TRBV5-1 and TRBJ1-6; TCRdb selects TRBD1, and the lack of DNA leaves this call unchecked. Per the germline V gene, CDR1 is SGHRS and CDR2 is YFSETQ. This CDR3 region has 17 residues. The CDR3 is CASSFSGDRGAWSPLHF.